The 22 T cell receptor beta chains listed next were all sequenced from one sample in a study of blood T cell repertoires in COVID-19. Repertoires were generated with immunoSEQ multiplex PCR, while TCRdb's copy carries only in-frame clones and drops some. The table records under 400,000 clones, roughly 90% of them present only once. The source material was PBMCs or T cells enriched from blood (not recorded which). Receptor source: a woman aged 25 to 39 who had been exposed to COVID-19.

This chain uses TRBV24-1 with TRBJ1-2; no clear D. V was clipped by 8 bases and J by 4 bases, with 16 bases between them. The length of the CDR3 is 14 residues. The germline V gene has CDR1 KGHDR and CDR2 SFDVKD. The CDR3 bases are TGTGCCACCACCCCCGGGGAGCCCCCCTATGGCTACACCTTC. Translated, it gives CATTPGEPPYGYTF.

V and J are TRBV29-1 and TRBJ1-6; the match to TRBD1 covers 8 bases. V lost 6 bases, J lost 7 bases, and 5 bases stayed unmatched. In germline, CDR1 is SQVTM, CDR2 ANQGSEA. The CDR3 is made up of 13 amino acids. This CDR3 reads CSVGQGGNSPLHF. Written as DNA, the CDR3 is TGCAGCGTAGGACAGGGCGGCAATTCACCCCTCCACTTT. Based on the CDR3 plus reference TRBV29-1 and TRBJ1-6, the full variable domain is SAVISQKPSRDICQRGTSLTIQCQVDSQVTMMFWYRQQPGQSLTLIATANQGSEATYESGFVIDKFPISRPNLTFSTLTVSNMSPEDSSIYLCSVGQGGNSPLHFGNGTRLTVT.

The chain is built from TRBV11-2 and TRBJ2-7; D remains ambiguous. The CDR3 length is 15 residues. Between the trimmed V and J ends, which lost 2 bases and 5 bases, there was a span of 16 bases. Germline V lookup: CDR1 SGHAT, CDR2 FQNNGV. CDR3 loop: CASSLRPRWPDEQYF. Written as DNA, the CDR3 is TGTGCCAGCAGCTTACGGCCTAGATGGCCAGACGAGCAGTACTTC.

The CDR3 sequence: CSARQGRTEAFF. CDR3 nucleotides: TGCAGCGCCCGACAGGGCCGAACTGAAGCTTTCTTT. The chain uses TRBV29-1 and TRBJ1-1; 7 bases fit TRBD1. Germline V lookup: CDR1 SQVTM, CDR2 ANQGSEA. The CDR3 contains 12 residues. V lost 7 bases to trimming and J lost 5 bases; unmatched junction nucleotides: 7.

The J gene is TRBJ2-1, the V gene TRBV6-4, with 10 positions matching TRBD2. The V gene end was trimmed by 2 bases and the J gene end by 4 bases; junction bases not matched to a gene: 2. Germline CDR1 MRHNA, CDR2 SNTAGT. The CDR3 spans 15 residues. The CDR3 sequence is CASSDLAGVYNEQFF. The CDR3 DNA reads TGTGCCAGCAGTGACCTAGCGGGAGTATACAATGAGCAGTTCTTC.

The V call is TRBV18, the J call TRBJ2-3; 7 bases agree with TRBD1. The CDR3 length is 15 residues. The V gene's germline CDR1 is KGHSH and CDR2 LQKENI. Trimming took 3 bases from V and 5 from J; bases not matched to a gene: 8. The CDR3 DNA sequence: TGTGCCAGCTCACCCTCTGTACAGGGGATAGATACGCAGTATTTT. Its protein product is CASSPSVQGIDTQYF.

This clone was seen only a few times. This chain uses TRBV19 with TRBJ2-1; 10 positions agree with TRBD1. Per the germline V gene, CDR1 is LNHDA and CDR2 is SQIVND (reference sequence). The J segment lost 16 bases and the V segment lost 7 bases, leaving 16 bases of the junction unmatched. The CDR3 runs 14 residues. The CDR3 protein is CASMPGTGARRVFF. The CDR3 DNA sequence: TGTGCCAGTATGCCCGGGACAGGGGCCCGCCGGGTCTTCTTC.

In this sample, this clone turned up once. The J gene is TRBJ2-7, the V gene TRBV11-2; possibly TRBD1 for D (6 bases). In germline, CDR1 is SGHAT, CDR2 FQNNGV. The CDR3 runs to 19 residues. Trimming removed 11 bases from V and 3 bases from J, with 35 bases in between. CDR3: CAPAARMAYTTDRYYEQYF. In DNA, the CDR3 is TGTGCCCCAGCAGCTCGAATGGCCTACACGACGGACAGATACTACGAGCAGTACTTC.

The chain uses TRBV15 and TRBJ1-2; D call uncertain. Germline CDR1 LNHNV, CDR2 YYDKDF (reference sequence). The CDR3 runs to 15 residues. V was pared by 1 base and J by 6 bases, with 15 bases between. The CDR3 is CATSRVPSVRNGYTF. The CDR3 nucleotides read TGTGCCACCAGCAGAGTCCCATCGGTCAGGAATGGCTACACCTTC.

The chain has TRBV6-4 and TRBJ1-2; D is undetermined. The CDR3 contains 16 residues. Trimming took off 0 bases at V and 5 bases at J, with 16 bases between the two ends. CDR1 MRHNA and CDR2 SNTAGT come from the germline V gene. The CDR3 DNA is TGTGCCAGCAGTGACTCGAGTCGGGGAAATCGGTATGGCTACACCTTC. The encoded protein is CASSDSSRGNRYGYTF.

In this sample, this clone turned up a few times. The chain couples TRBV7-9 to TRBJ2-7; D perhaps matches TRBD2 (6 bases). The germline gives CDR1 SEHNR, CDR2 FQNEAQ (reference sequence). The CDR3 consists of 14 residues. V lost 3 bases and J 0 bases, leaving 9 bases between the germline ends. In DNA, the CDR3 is TGTGCCAGCAGCTTGGGGGGACCCTCCTACGAGCAGTACTTC. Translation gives CASSLGGPSYEQYF.

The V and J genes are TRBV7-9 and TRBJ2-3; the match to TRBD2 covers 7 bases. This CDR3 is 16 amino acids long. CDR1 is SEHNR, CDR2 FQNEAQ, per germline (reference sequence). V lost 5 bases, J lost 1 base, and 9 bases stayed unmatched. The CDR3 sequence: CASSHRSGMGTDTQYF. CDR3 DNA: TGTGCCAGCAGCCACCGGAGCGGGATGGGCACAGATACGCAGTATTTT.

CDR3 region: CASSGKRDRLHYGYTF. The CDR3 coding sequence is TGTGCCAGCAGCGGTAAACGGGACAGACTTCACTATGGCTACACCTTC. The chain combines TRBV5-4 with TRBJ1-2; 7 bases are shared with TRBD1. The CDR3 has 16 amino acids. Trimming took 4 bases from V and 3 from J; bases not matched to a gene: 12. Germline lookup yields CDR1 SGHNT and CDR2 YYREEE (reference sequence).

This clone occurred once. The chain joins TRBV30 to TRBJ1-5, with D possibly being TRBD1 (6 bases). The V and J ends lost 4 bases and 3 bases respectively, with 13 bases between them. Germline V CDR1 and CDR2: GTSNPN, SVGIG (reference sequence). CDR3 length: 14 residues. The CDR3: CAWKPRGINQPQHF. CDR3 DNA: TGTGCCTGGAAACCCAGGGGAATCAATCAGCCCCAGCATTTT.

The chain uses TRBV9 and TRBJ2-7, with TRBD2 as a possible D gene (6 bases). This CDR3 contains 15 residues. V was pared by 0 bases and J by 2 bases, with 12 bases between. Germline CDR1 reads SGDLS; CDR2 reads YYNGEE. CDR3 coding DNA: TGTGCCAGCAGCGTAGGCGCTAGCGAGACCTACGAGCAGTACTTC. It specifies CASSVGASETYEQYF. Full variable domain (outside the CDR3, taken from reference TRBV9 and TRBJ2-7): DSGVTQTPKHLITATGQRVTLRCSPRSGDLSVYWYQQSLDQGLQFLIQYYNGEERAKGNILERFSAQQFPDLHSELNLSSLELGDSALYFCASSVGASETYEQYFGPGTRLTVT.

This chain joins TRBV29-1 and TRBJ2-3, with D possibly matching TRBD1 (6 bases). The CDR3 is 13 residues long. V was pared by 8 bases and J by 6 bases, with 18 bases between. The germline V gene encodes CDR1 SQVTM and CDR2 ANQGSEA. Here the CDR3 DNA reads TGCAGCTACCCAGGGGAAGGGTCCGATACGCAGTATTTT. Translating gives CSYPGEGSDTQYF.

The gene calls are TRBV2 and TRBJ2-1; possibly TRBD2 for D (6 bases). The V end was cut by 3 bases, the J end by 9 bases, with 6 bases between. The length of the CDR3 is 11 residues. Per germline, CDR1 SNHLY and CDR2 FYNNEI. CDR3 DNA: TGTGCCAGCAGTGAGGGGGGTGAGCAGTTCTTC. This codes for CASSEGGEQFF.

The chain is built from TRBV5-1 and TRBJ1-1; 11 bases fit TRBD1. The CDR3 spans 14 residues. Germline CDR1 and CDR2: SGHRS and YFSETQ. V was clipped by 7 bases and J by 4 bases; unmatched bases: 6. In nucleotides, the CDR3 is TGCGCCAGCGGGGACAGGGGGTGGACCACTGAAGCTTTCTTT. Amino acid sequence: CASGDRGWTTEAFF.

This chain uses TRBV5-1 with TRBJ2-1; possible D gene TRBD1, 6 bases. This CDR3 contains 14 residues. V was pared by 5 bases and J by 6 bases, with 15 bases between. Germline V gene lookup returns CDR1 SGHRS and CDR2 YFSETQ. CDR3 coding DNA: TGCGCCAGCAGACAACAGGGATCCCCCAATGAGCAGTTCTTC. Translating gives CASRQQGSPNEQFF.

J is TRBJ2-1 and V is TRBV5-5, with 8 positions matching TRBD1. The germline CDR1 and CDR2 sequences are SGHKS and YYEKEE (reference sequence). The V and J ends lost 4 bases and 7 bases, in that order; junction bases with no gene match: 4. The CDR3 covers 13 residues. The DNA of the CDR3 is TGTGCCAGCAGCACGGACAGGGCAAATGAGCAGTTCTTC. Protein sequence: CASSTDRANEQFF.

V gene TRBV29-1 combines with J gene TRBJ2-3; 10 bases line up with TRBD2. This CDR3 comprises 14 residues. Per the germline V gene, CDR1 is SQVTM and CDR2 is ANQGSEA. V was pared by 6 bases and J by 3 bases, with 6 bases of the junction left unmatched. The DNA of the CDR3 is TGCAGCGTACGGACTAGCGGTGGAACAGATACGCAGTATTTT. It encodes CSVRTSGGTDTQYF.

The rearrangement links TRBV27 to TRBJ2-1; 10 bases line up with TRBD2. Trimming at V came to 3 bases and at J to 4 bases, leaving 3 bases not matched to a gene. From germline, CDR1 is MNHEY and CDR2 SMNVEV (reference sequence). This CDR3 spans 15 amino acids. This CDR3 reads CASSLSSGRYNEQFF. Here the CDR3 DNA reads TGTGCCAGCAGTTTGAGTAGCGGGAGGTACAATGAGCAGTTCTTC.